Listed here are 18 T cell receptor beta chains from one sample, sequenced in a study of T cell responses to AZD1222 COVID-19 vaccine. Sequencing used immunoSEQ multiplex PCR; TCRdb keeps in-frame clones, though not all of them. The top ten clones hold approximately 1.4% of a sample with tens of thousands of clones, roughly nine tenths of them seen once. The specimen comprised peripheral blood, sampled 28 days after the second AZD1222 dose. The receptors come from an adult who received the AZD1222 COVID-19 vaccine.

CDR3 bases: TGTGCCAGCAACCTCCAGGGGGCAAATGAAGCTTTCTTT. Translated: CASNLQGANEAFF. The J gene is TRBJ1-1, the V gene TRBV11-1, with 8 bases that match TRBD1. With V trimmed by 7 bases and J by 7 bases, 8 bases remained unmatched. The CDR3 length is 13 residues. Germline V lookup: CDR1 SGHAT, CDR2 FQDESV (reference sequence).

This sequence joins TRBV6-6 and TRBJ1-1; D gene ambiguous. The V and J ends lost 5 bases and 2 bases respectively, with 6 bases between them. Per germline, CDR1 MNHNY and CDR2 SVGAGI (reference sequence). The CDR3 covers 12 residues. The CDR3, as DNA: TGTGCCAGCAGTACGGGCAACACTGAAGCTTTCTTT. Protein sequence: CASSTGNTEAFF.

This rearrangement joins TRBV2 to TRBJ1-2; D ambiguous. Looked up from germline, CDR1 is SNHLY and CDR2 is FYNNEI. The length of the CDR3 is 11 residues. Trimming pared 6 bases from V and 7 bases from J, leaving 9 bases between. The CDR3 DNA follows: TGTGCCAGCAGGACCTCGAGTGGCTACACCTTC. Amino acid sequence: CASRTSSGYTF.

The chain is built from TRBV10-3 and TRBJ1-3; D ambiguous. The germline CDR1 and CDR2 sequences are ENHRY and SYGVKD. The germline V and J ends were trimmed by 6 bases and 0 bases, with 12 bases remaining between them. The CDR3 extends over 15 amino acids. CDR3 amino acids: CAIRVGLPSGNTIYF. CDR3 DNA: TGTGCCATCAGGGTTGGACTGCCCTCTGGAAACACCATATATTTT.

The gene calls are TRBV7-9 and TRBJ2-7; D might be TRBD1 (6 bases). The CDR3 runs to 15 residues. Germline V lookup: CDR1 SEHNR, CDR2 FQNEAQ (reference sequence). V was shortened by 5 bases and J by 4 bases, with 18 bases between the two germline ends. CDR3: CASSGEPGTPYEQYF. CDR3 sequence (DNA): TGTGCCAGCAGCGGCGAACCGGGGACACCATACGAGCAGTACTTC.

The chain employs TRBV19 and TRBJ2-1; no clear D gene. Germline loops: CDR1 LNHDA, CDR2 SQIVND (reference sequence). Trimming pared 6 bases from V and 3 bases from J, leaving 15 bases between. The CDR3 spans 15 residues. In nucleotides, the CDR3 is TGTGCCAGTAGCTCCACCTCATCTTACTACAATGAGCAGTTCTTC. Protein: CASSSTSSYYNEQFF.

The CDR3 coding sequence is TGTGCCAGCAGTGACTATCGGCGGAATACGCAGTATTTT. It translates to CASSDYRRNTQYF. This chain connects TRBV2 to TRBJ2-3; D is unresolved. The CDR3 covers 13 residues. V was shortened by 3 bases and J by 7 bases, with 11 bases between the two germline ends. In germline, CDR1 is SNHLY, CDR2 FYNNEI. Complete variable domain (other parts from reference TRBV2 and TRBJ2-3): EPEVTQTPSHQVTQMGQEVILRCVPISNHLYFYWYRQILGQKVEFLVSFYNNEISEKSEIFDDQFSVERPDGSNFTLKIRSTKLEDSAMYFCASSDYRRNTQYFGPGTRLTVL.

The CDR3: CAWSDGPGQWFAGELFF. The CDR3 region has the DNA TGTGCCTGGAGCGATGGGCCTGGACAGTGGTTCGCCGGGGAGCTGTTTTTT. The rearrangement uses TRBV30 and TRBJ2-2; D is possibly TRBD1 (6 bases). Per the germline V gene, CDR1 is GTSNPN and CDR2 is SVGIG (reference sequence). The V end was cut by 3 bases, the J end by 6 bases, with 23 bases between. The CDR3 extends over 17 amino acids.

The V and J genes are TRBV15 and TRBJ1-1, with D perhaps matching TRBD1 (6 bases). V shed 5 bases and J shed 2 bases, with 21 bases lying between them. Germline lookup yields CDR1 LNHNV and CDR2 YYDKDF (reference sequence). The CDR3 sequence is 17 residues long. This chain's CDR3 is CATSPQPGQRLNTEAFF. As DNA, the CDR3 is TGTGCCACCAGCCCCCAACCAGGACAGCGACTAAACACTGAAGCTTTCTTT.

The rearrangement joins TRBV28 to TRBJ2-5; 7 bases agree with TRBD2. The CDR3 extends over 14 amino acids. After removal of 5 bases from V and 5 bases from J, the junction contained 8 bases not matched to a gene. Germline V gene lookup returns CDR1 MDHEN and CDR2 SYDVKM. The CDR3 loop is CASSVGTIGETQYF. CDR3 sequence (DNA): TGTGCCAGCAGTGTCGGGACTATCGGGGAGACCCAGTACTTC.

CDR3 DNA sequence: TGTGCCAGCAGTCGAGGGACAGGGATGGACTACACCTTC. This sequence encodes CASSRGTGMDYTF. The V and J genes are TRBV6-5 and TRBJ1-2; TRBD1 matches 9 bases. Germline V lookup: CDR1 MNHEY, CDR2 SVGAGI. CDR3 length: 13 amino acids. The V segment lost 5 bases and the J segment 10 bases; nucleotides outside the gene matches: 8.

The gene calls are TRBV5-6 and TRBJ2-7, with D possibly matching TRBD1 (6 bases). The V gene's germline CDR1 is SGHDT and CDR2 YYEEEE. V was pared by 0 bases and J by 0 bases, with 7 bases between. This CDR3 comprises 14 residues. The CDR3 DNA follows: TGTGCCAGCAGCTTGGGGACAGCCTCCTACGAGCAGTACTTC. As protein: CASSLGTASYEQYF.

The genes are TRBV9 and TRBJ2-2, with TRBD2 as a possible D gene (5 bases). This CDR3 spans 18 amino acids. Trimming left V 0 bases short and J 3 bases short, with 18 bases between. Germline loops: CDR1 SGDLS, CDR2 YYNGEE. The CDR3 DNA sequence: TGTGCCAGCAGCGTAGCCCCACCCGGACTGGGCTACACCGGGGAGCTGTTTTTT. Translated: CASSVAPPGLGYTGELFF.

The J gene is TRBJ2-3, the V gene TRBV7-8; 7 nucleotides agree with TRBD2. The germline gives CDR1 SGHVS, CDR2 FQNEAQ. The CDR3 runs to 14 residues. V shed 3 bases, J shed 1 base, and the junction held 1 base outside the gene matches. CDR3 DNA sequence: TGTGCCAGCAGCTTGCTAGCGGGCACAGATACGCAGTATTTT. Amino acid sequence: CASSLLAGTDTQYF. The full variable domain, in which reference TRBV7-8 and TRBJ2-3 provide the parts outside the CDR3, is GAGVSQSPRYKVAKRGQDVALRCDPISGHVSLFWYQQALGQGPEFLTYFQNEAQLDKSGLPSDRFFAERPEGSVSTLKIQRTQQEDSAVYLCASSLLAGTDTQYFGPGTRLTVL.

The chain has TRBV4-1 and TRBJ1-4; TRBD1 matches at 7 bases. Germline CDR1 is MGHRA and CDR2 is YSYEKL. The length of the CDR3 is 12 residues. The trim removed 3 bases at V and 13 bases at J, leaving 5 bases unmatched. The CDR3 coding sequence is TGCGCCAGCAGCCATATACAGGGGTTACTGTTTTTT. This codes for CASSHIQGLLFF.

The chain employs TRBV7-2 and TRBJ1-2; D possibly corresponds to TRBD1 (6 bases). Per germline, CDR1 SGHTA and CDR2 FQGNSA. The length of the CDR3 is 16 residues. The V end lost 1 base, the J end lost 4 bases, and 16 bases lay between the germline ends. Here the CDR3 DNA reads TGTGCCAGCAGCTTAGTGCTGGACAGTCCCTCCTATGGCTACACCTTC. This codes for CASSLVLDSPSYGYTF.

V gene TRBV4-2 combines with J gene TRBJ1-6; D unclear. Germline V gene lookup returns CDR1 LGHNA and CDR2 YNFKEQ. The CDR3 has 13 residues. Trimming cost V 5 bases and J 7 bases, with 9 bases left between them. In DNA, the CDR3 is TGTGCCAGCAGCGAGACGGGAAATTCACCCCTCCACTTT. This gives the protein CASSETGNSPLHF.

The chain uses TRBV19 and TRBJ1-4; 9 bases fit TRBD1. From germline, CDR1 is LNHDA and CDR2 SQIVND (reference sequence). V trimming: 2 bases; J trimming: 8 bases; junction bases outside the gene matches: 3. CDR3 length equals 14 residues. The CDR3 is CASSIRTGDEKLFF. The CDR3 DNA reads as TGTGCCAGTAGTATACGGACAGGGGACGAAAAACTGTTTTTT. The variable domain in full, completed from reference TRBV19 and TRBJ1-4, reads DGGITQSPKYLFRKEGQNVTLSCEQNLNHDAMYWYRQDPGQGLRLIYYSQIVNDFQKGDIAEGYSVSREKKESFPLTVTSAQKNPTAFYLCASSIRTGDEKLFFGSGTQLSVL.